This TCR beta chain was identified during a study of shared clonotypes between healthy human individuals. The study, taken as a whole, reports: Generation probabilities of non-shared clonotypes were lower (relative to those shared by all four donors). In a handful of donors, approximately 5% of naive CD4 clonotypes appeared in common.

Naive CD8 cells lacked CD45RO, underwent positive selection for CCR7 and left out terminally differentiated effector memory CD45RA+ cells. TCRdb keeps only in-frame clones here, not all; method: immunoSEQ multiplex PCR. The sample lists around 1.9 million clones; approximately 94% were seen once. Regarding this clone: What it recognizes is unknown.

The germline V gene has CDR1 SGHDN and CDR2 FVKESK. Trimming took off 7 bases at V and 5 bases at J, with 9 bases between the two ends. The CDR3 spans 12 residues. This sequence was found in a man in his late teens or twenties in good health. Some clones in this sample may be carry-over from other donors' samples. V is TRBV14 and J is TRBJ2-1; D remains unclear. The material sequenced was naive CD8+ T cells from PBMCs. CDR3 sequence: CASTVGHNEQFF. In nucleotides, the CDR3 is TGTGCCAGCACCGTGGGCCACAATGAGCAGTTCTTC.